Detailed here is one T cell receptor beta chain. This sample is drawn from a study of blood T cell repertoires in COVID-19. Study details: There were acute and convalescent COVID-19 samples, and they came from the United States, Italy and Spain. In each case, the material was cDNA or gDNA derived from T cells, B-cell-depleted T cells, or PBMCs.

In germline, CDR1 is SGHTA, CDR2 FQGNSA. This CDR3 is 16 amino acids long. V lost 3 bases to trimming and J lost 5 bases, with 19 bases between them. The authors' processing: How many nucleated cells were present was estimated from reference gene primer amplification. TCRdb keeps only in-frame clones here, not all; method: immunoSEQ multiplex PCR. D and trimming were read from the DNA, whereas the V and J calls and clone size are those reported in that table. The table shows some 700,000 clones, with 75% to 90% occurring only once. The TCR originated in a woman aged 18-35 years with acute or convalescent COVID-19. The V gene is TRBV7-2, the J gene TRBJ2-5; TRBD1 is a possible D gene (5 bases). What was sequenced was peripheral blood. This CDR3 is CASSLNQGQERETQYF. In DNA form, the CDR3 reads TGTGCCAGCAGCTTGAACCAGGGCCAAGAAAGGGAGACCCAGTACTTC.